This T cell receptor beta chain was found in a study of blood T cells in healthy people across ages. Overall study results and limits: Across the age range, TCR beta diversity per million T cells fell in a roughly linear way. Diversity figures derived from one million T cells were judged to underestimate the true value. Donor CMV infection status was unknown, possibly confounding age-related changes in expanded clonotypes.

This clonotype was found a few times. Its antigen is undetermined. Germline V lookup: CDR1 MGHRA, CDR2 YSYEKL. V was clipped by 4 bases and J by 9 bases, with 13 bases between them. The CDR3 totals 13 residues. Through a sample-barcoded 5' primer and a J-beta primer mix, a second PCR was run for roughly 6 to 11 cycles. Tags on each cDNA molecule came from a template-switch adaptor with 12 random nucleotides. One entry per CDR3 protein, called by TCRdb with MiXCR from the 5' RACE reads. Of about a million distinct CDR3 sequences in the sample, roughly 52% were seen once. The source is a young man in good health. The V and J genes are TRBV4-1 and TRBJ2-1, with D perhaps assigned TRBD1 or TRBD2 (5 bases each). Sequencing was performed on blood. CDR3 coding DNA: TGCGCCAGCAGCCTGGGACCAAGTGGTGAGCAGTTCTTC. Amino acids: CASSLGPSGEQFF.